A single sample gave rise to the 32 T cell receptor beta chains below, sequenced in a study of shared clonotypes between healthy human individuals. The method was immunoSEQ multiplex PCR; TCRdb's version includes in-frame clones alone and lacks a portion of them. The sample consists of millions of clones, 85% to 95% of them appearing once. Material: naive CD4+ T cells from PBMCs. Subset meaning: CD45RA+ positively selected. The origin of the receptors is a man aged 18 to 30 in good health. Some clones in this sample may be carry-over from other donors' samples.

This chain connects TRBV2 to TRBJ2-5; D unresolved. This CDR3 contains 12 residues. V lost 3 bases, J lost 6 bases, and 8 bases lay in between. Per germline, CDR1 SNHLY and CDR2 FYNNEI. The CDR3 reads CASSDVEKTQYF. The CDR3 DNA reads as TGTGCCAGCAGTGATGTCGAGAAGACCCAGTACTTC.

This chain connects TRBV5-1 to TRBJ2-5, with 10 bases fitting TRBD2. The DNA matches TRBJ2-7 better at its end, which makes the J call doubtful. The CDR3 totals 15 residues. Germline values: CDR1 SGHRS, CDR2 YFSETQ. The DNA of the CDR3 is TGCGCCAGCAGCTTCGTACTAGCGGGGCACTACGAGCAGTACTTC. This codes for CASSFVLAGHYEQYF.

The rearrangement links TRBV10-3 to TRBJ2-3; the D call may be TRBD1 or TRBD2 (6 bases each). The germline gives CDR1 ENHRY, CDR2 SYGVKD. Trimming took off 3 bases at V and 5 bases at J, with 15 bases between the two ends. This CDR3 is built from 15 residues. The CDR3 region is CAISDGGKGGDTQYF. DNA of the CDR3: TGTGCCATCAGTGATGGAGGGAAGGGGGGAGATACGCAGTATTTT.

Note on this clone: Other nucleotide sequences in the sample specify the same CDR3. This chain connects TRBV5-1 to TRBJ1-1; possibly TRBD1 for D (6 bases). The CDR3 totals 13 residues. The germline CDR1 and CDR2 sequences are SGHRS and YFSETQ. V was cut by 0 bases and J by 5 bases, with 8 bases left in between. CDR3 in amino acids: CASSLEGGTEAFF. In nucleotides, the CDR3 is TGCGCCAGCAGCTTGGAAGGGGGGACTGAAGCTTTCTTT.

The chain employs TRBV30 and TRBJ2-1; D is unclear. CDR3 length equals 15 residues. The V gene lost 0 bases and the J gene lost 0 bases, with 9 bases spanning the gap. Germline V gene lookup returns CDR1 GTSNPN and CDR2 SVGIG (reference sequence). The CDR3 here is CAWSVWVSSYNEQFF. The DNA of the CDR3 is TGTGCCTGGAGTGTTTGGGTCAGCTCCTACAATGAGCAGTTCTTC.

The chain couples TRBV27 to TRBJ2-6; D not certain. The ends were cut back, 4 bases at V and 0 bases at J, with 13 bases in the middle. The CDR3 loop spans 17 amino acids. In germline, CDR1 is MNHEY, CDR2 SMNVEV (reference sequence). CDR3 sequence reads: CASSYYSLVSGANVLTF. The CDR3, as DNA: TGTGCCAGCAGTTACTACAGTTTAGTCTCTGGGGCCAACGTCCTGACTTTC. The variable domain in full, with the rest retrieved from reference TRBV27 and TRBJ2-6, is EAQVTQNPRYLITVTGKKLTVTCSQNMNHEYMSWYRQDPGLGLRQIYYSMNVEVTDKGDVPEGYKVSRKEKRNFPLILESPSPNQTSLYFCASSYYSLVSGANVLTFGAGSRLTVL.

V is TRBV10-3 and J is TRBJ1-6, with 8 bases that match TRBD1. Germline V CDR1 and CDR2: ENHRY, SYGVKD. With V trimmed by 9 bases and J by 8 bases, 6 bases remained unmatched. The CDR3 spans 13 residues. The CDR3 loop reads CAIQGVGDSPLHF. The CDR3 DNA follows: TGTGCCATACAGGGGGTTGGGGATTCACCCCTCCACTTT.

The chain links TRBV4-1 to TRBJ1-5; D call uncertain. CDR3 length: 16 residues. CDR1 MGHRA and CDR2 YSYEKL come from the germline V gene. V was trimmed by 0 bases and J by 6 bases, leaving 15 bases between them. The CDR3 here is CASSQEGGGIRQPQHF. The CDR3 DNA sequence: TGCGCCAGCAGCCAAGAAGGTGGAGGTATTCGTCAGCCCCAGCATTTT.

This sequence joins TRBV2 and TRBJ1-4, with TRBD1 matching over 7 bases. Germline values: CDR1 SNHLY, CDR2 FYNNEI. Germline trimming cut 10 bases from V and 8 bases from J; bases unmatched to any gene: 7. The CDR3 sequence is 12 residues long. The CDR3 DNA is TGTGCCACGCGACAGGGTCAGGAAAAACTGTTTTTT. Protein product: CATRQGQEKLFF.

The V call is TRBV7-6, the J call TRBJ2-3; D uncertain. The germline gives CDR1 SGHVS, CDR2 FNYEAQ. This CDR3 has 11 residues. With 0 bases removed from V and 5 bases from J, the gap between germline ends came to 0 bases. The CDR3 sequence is CASSLADTQYF. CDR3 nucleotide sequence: TGTGCCAGCAGCTTAGCAGATACGCAGTATTTT.

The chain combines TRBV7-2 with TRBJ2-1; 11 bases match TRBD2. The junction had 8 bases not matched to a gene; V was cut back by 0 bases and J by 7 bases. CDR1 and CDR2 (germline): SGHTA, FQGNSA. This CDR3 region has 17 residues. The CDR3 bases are TGTGCCAGCAGCTTAGCGCCACTAGCGGGAGTGAGTAATGAGCAGTTCTTC. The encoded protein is CASSLAPLAGVSNEQFF. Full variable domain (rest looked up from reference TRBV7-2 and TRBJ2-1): GAGVSQSPSNKVTEKGKDVELRCDPISGHTALYWYRQSLGQGLEFLIYFQGNSAPDKSGLPSDRFSAERTGGSVSTLTIQRTQQEDSAVYLCASSLAPLAGVSNEQFFGPGTRLTVL.

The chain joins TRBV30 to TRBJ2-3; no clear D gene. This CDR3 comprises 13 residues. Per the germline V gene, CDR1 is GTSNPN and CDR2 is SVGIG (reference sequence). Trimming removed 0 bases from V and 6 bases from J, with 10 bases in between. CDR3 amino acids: CAWSVGGIDTQYF. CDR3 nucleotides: TGTGCCTGGAGTGTTGGCGGCATCGATACGCAGTATTTT.

In DNA form, the CDR3 reads TGTGCCAGCAGCTCAAAAACAAGCCCCTACGAGCAGTACTTC. This codes for CASSSKTSPYEQYF. The chain carries TRBV5-4 and TRBJ2-7; D is unclear. Trimming stripped 3 bases from V and 2 bases from J, with 12 bases between. Germline values: CDR1 SGHNT, CDR2 YYREEE (reference sequence). This CDR3 has 14 amino acids.

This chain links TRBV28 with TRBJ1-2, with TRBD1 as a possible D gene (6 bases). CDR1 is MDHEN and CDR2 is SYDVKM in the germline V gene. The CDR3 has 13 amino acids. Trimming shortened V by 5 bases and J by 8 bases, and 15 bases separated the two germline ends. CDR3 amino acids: CASSPNRARGYTF. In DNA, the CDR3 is TGTGCCAGCAGTCCCAACAGGGCCCGGGGCTACACCTTC.

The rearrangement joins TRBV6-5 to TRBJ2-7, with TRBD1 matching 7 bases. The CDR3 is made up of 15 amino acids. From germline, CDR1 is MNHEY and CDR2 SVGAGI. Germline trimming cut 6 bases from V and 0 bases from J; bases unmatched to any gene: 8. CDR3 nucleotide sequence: TGTGCCAGCAGCCGCGGAAACAGGGGCTCCTACGAGCAGTACTTC. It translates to CASSRGNRGSYEQYF.

The CDR3 reads CASSIRTGDYEQYF. Written as DNA, the CDR3 is TGTGCCAGTAGTATTAGAACAGGGGACTACGAGCAGTACTTC. V usage is TRBV19 and J usage is TRBJ2-7; TRBD1 matches at 7 bases. The CDR3 has 14 amino acids. The V gene's germline CDR1 is LNHDA and CDR2 SQIVND (reference sequence). V was clipped by 3 bases and J by 3 bases; unmatched bases: 5.

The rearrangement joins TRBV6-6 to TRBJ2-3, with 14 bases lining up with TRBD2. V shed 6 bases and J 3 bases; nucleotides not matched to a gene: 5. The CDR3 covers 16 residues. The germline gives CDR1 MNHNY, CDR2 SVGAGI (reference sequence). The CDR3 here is CASRTGLAGVTDTQYF. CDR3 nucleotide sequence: TGTGCCAGCAGAACGGGACTAGCGGGAGTAACAGATACGCAGTATTTT.

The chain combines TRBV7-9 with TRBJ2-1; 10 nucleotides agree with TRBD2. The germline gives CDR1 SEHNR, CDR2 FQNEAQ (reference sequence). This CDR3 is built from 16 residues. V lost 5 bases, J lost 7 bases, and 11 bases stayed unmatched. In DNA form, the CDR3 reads TGTGCCAGCAGCCCACTCGGGGCTAGCGGGAGTAATGAGCAGTTCTTC. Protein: CASSPLGASGSNEQFF. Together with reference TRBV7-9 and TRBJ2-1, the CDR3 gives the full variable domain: DTGVSQNPRHKITKRGQNVTFRCDPISEHNRLYWYRQTLGQGPEFLTYFQNEAQLEKSRLLSDRFSAERPKGSFSTLEIQRTEQGDSAMYLCASSPLGASGSNEQFFGPGTRLTVL.

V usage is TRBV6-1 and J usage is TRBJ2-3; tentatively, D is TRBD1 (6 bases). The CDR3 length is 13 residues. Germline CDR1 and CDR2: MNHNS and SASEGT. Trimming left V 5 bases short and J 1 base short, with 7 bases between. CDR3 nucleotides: TGTGCCAGCAGTTCAGGGGGCACAGATACGCAGTATTTT. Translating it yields CASSSGGTDTQYF.

For the CDR3, the DNA is TGTGCCACCAGTCCAGGGGACGGCTACACCTTC. Protein sequence: CATSPGDGYTF. This chain connects TRBV15 to TRBJ1-2, with D perhaps matching TRBD1 (6 bases). V gave up 6 bases and J gave up 8 bases, with 10 bases separating them. This CDR3 is 11 amino acids long. In germline, CDR1 is LNHNV, CDR2 YYDKDF (reference sequence).

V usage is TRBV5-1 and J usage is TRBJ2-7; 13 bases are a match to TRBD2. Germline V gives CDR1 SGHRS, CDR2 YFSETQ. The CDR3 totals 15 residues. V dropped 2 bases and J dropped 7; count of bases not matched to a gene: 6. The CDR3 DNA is TGCGCCAGCAGCTTTTGGACTAGCGGGAGAAGTGAGCAGTACTTC. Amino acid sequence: CASSFWTSGRSEQYF.

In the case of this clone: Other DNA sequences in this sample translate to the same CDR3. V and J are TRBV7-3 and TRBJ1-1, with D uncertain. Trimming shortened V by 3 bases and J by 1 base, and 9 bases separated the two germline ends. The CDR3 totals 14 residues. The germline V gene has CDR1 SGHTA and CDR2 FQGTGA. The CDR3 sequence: CASSFAGRNTEAFF. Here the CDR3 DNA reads TGTGCCAGCAGCTTCGCCGGCCGGAACACTGAAGCTTTCTTT.

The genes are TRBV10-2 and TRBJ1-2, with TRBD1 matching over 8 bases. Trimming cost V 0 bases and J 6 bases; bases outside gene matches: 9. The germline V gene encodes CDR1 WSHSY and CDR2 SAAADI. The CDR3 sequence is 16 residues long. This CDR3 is CASSESIRTGSDGYTF. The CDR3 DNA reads TGCGCCAGCAGTGAGTCGATCAGGACAGGGAGTGATGGCTACACCTTC.

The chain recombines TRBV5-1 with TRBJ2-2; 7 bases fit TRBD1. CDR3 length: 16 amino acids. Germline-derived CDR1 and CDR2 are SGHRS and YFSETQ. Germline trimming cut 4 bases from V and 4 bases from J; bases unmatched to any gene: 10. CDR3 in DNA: TGCGCCAGCAGCGGGGACAGCGGAATCATCACCGGGGAGCTGTTTTTT. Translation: CASSGDSGIITGELFF. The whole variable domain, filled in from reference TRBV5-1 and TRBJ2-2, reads KAGVTQTPRYLIKTRGQQVTLSCSPISGHRSVSWYQQTPGQGLQFLFEYFSETQRNKGNFPGRFSGRQFSNSRSEMNVSTLELGDSALYLCASSGDSGIITGELFFGEGSRLTVL.

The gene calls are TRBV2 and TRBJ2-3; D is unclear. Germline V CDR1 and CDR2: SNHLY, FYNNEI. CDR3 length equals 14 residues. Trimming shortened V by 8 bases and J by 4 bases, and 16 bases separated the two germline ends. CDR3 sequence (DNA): TGTGCCAGCGGAAGGACCCGACGGCCAGATACGCAGTATTTT. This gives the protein CASGRTRRPDTQYF.

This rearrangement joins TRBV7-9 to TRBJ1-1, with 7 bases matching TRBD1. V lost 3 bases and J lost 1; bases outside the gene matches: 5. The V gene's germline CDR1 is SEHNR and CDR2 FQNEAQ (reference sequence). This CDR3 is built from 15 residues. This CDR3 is CASSLQTGPNTEAFF. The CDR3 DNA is TGTGCCAGCAGCTTGCAGACAGGGCCGAACACTGAAGCTTTCTTT.

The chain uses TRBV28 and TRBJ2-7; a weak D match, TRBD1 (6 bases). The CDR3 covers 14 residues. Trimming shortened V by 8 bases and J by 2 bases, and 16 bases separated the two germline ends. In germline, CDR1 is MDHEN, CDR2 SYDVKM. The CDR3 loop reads CASLVVGGTYEQYF. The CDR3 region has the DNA TGTGCCAGCCTCGTGGTAGGGGGTACCTACGAGCAGTACTTC. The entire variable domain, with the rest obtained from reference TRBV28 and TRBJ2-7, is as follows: DVKVTQSSRYLVKRTGEKVFLECVQDMDHENMFWYRQDPGLGLRLIYFSYDVKMKEKGDIPEGYSVSREKKERFSLILESASTNQTSMYLCASLVVGGTYEQYFGPGTRLTVT.

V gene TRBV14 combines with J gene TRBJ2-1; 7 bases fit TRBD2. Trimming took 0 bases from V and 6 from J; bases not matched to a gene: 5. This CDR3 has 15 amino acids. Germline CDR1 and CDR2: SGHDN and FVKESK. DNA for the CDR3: TGTGCCAGCAGCCAAGATTTCTCTAGCGGCAATGAGCAGTTCTTC. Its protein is CASSQDFSSGNEQFF.

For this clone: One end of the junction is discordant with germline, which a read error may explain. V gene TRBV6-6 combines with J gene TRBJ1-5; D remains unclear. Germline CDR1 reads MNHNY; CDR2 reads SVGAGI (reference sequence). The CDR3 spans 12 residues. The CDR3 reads CASSRPDQLQHF. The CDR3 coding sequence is TGTGCCAGCTCCCGCCCCGATCAGCTCCAGCATTTT.

The CDR3 sequence is CASRAPGTGDRGYTF. The DNA of the CDR3 is TGTGCCAGCAGGGCACCCGGGACAGGGGATCGCGGCTACACCTTC. This chain connects TRBV6-5 to TRBJ1-2; 10 nucleotides match TRBD1. This CDR3 has 15 amino acids. Germline V lookup: CDR1 MNHEY, CDR2 SVGAGI. Unmatched junction bases numbered 12, after V lost 6 bases and J lost 8 bases.

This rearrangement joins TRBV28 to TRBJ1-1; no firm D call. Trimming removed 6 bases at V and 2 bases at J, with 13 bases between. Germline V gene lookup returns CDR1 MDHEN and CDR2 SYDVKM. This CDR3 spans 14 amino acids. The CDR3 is CASRLSRANTEAFF. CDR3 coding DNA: TGTGCCAGCAGGTTGAGCCGGGCCAACACTGAAGCTTTCTTT.

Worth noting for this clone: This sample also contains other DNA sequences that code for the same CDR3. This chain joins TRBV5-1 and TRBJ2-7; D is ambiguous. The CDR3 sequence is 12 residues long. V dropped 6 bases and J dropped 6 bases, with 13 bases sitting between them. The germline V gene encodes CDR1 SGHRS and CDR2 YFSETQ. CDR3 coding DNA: TGCGCCAGCAAAGCCAGTTTGGCCGAGCAGTACTTC. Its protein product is CASKASLAEQYF. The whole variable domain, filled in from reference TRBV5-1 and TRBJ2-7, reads KAGVTQTPRYLIKTRGQQVTLSCSPISGHRSVSWYQQTPGQGLQFLFEYFSETQRNKGNFPGRFSGRQFSNSRSEMNVSTLELGDSALYLCASKASLAEQYFGPGTRLTVT.